Given below is one T cell receptor beta chain in context. Its cognate antigen is unknown. These data originate in a study of cytomegalovirus exposure and HLA in healthy donors. For the study at large: Within an early data release were tens of millions of unique TCRs drawn from HLA-typed donors. Overall study findings and caveats: Certain sequence variants were highly shared and formed a cluster, and this cluster was likely a sequencing artifact. A later analysis linked a missense DCLRE1C variant to TCR beta V- and J-gene trimming. Earlier analysis yielded a pattern in which most TCR beta V segments were productive about 87% or about 30% of the time.

V lost 1 base to trimming and J lost 4 bases, with 10 bases between them. The CDR3 sequence is 15 residues long. CDR1 LGHNA and CDR2 YNFKEQ come from the germline V gene. Primers: 60 Vbeta forward and 13 Jbeta reverse. The method was immunoSEQ multiplex PCR; TCRdb's version includes in-frame clones alone and lacks a portion of them. The data show 200,000 or so clones, approximately 78% seen once. This clonotype originated in a middle-aged woman in good health and CMV-seronegative. Sequenced material: PBMCs. V is TRBV4-2 and J is TRBJ2-2; D perhaps matches TRBD2 (6 bases). CDR3 protein: CASSQGRALTGELFF. CDR3 in DNA: TGTGCCAGCAGCCAAGGGAGGGCCCTCACCGGGGAGCTGTTTTTT.